Listed below are T cell receptor beta chains from one sample, sequenced in a study of T cell responses to AZD1222 COVID-19 vaccine. TCRdb's table, derived via immunoSEQ multiplex PCR, lists solely in-frame clones and lacks some. The sample lists fewer than 120,000 clones, roughly 90% occurring once. The sample consisted of peripheral blood, taken on day 0 of AZD1222 vaccination. These receptors were obtained from an adult in good health. Both conserved end residues are part of each CDR3. The D gene is left open where the match is weak. The size entry is marked missing in some rows and otherwise reads once, few, many or a size class.

clone size: NA
J gene: TRBJ1-5
V gene: TRBV19
D gene: NA
CDR3 DNA: TGTGCCAGCGGACAAAATAGCAATCAGCCCCAGCATTTT
CDR3 protein: CASGQNSNQPQHF

clone size: NA
J gene: TRBJ2-7
V gene: TRBV9
D gene: TRBD1
CDR3 DNA: TGTGCCAGCAGCGTAGCTACGGGGCGGCAGGGGGACGAGCAGTACTTC
CDR3 protein: CASSVATGRQGDEQYF

clone size: NA
J gene: TRBJ1-6
V gene: TRBV9
D gene: NA
CDR3 DNA: TGTGCCAGCAGCCCGCGAGGAAAGGGTGATTCACCCCTCCACTTT
CDR3 protein: CASSPRGKGDSPLHF

clone size: NA
J gene: TRBJ2-3
V gene: TRBV3-1/TRBV3-2
D gene: NA
CDR3 DNA: TGTGCCAGCAGCCATTACTCCAGGGGTAGCACAGATACGCAGTATTTT
CDR3 protein: CASSHYSRGSTDTQYF

clone size: NA
J gene: TRBJ2-1
V gene: TRBV7-2
D gene: TRBD2
CDR3 DNA: TGTGCCAGCAGCCCAAGGACTAGCGGGAGGTATGAGCAGTTCTTC
CDR3 protein: CASSPRTSGRYEQFF

clone size: NA
J gene: TRBJ1-2
V gene: TRBV7-6
D gene: TRBD1
CDR3 DNA: TGTGCCAGCAGCTCGGGACAGCCCGGGCATGGCTACACCTTC
CDR3 protein: CASSSGQPGHGYTF

clone size: NA
J gene: TRBJ2-2
V gene: TRBV5-1
D gene: NA
CDR3 DNA: TGCGCCAGCAGCTTATTTTCGAACACCGGGGAGCTGTTTTTT
CDR3 protein: CASSLFSNTGELFF

clone size: NA
J gene: TRBJ2-7
V gene: TRBV5-8
D gene: TRBD1
CDR3 DNA: TGTGCCAGCAGCACTACCGGGACAGGGAGCTCCTACGAGCAGTACTTC
CDR3 protein: CASSTTGTGSSYEQYF

clone size: NA
J gene: TRBJ1-1
V gene: TRBV2
D gene: NA
CDR3 DNA: TGTGCCAGCAGCCTTGACATCATGAACACTGAAGCTTTCTTT
CDR3 protein: CASSLDIMNTEAFF

clone size: NA
J gene: TRBJ1-1
V gene: TRBV11-2
D gene: NA
CDR3 DNA: TGTGCCAGCAGCTTTGAACAGAACACTGAAGCTTTCTTT
CDR3 protein: CASSFEQNTEAFF

clone size: few
J gene: TRBJ1-2
V gene: TRBV30
D gene: TRBD1
CDR3 DNA: TGTGCCTGGAGAAAAACAGGGGGTGGCTACACCTTC
CDR3 protein: CAWRKTGGGYTF

clone size: NA
J gene: TRBJ2-7
V gene: TRBV19
D gene: TRBD1
CDR3 DNA: TGTGCCAGTAGTGACCCGGGACAGGGGAGGGAAGGAGAGCAGTACTTC
CDR3 protein: CASSDPGQGREGEQYF

clone size: once
J gene: TRBJ1-4
V gene: TRBV10-2
D gene: NA
CDR3 DNA: TGCGCCAGCAGTGAGAGCCTCGCGGGTGAAAAACTGTTTTTT
CDR3 protein: CASSESLAGEKLFF

clone size: NA
J gene: TRBJ1-1
V gene: TRBV4-1
D gene: NA
CDR3 DNA: TGCGCCAGCAGCCAAGACCAAGGGGCTGAAGCTTTCTTT
CDR3 protein: CASSQDQGAEAFF

clone size: NA
J gene: TRBJ1-5
V gene: TRBV5-1
D gene: NA
CDR3 DNA: TGCGCCAGCAGCTTGGTCCCGGGGGGTTATAGCAATCAGCCCCAGCATTTT
CDR3 protein: CASSLVPGGYSNQPQHF

clone size: NA
J gene: TRBJ1-1
V gene: TRBV19
D gene: TRBD1
CDR3 DNA: TGTGCCAGCCGTTACAGGGGCCTGAACACTGAAGCTTTCTTT
CDR3 protein: CASRYRGLNTEAFF

clone size: NA
J gene: TRBJ2-7
V gene: TRBV27
D gene: NA
CDR3 DNA: TGTGCCAGCAGTTCGGACGGGCCCTACGAGCAGTACTTC
CDR3 protein: CASSSDGPYEQYF

clone size: once
J gene: TRBJ1-2
V gene: TRBV5-6
D gene: NA
CDR3 DNA: TGTGCCAGCAGCTTGAGTTTGGTCCCCTATGGCTACACCTTC
CDR3 protein: CASSLSLVPYGYTF

clone size: NA
J gene: TRBJ1-1
V gene: TRBV29-1
D gene: NA
CDR3 DNA: TGCAGCGTCCGAACCGGGGGGGGCACTGAAGCTTTCTTT
CDR3 protein: CSVRTGGGTEAFF

clone size: NA
J gene: TRBJ2-7
V gene: TRBV5-8
D gene: TRBD1
CDR3 DNA: TGTGCCAGCAGCTTGCGACAGGGCTACGAGCAGTACTTC
CDR3 protein: CASSLRQGYEQYF

clone size: NA
J gene: TRBJ2-2
V gene: TRBV19
D gene: NA
CDR3 DNA: TGTGCCAGTAGTATCGACTCCACCGGGGAGCTGTTTTTT
CDR3 protein: CASSIDSTGELFF

clone size: NA
J gene: TRBJ1-6
V gene: TRBV27
D gene: NA
CDR3 DNA: TGTGCCAGCAGTCCTAGCCCCAATTCACCCCTCCACTTT
CDR3 protein: CASSPSPNSPLHF